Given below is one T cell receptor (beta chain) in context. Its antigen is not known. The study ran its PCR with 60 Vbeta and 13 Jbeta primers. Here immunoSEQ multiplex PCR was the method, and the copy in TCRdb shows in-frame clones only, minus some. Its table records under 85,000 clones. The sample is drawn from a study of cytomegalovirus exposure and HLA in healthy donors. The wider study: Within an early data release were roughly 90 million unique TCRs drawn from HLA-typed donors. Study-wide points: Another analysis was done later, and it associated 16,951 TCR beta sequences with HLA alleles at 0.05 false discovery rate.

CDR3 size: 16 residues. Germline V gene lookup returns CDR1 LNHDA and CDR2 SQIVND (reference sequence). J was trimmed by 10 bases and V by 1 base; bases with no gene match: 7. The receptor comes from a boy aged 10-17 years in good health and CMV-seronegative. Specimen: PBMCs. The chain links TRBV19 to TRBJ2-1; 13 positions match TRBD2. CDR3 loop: CASSIGLAGGSGEQFF. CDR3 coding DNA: TGTGCCAGTAGTATAGGACTAGCGGGAGGATCTGGGGAGCAGTTCTTC. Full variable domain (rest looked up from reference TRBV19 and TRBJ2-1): DGGITQSPKYLFRKEGQNVTLSCEQNLNHDAMYWYRQDPGQGLRLIYYSQIVNDFQKGDIAEGYSVSREKKESFPLTVTSAQKNPTAFYLCASSIGLAGGSGEQFFGPGTRLTVL.